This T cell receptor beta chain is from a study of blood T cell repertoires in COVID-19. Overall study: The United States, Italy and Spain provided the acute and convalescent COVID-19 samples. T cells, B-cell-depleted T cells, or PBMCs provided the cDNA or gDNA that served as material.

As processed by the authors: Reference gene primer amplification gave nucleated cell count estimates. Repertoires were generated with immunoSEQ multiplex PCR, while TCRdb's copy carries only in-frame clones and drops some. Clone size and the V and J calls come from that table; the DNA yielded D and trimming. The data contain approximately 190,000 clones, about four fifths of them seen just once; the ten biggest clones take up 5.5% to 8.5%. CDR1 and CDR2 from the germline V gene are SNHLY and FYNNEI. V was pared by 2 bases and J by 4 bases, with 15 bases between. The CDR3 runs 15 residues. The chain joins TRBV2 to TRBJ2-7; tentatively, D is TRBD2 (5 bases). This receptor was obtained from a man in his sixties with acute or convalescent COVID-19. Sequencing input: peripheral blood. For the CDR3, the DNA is TGTGCCAGCAGTGAACGCCCGGGGATTTGGTACGAGCAGTACTTC. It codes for CASSERPGIWYEQYF.